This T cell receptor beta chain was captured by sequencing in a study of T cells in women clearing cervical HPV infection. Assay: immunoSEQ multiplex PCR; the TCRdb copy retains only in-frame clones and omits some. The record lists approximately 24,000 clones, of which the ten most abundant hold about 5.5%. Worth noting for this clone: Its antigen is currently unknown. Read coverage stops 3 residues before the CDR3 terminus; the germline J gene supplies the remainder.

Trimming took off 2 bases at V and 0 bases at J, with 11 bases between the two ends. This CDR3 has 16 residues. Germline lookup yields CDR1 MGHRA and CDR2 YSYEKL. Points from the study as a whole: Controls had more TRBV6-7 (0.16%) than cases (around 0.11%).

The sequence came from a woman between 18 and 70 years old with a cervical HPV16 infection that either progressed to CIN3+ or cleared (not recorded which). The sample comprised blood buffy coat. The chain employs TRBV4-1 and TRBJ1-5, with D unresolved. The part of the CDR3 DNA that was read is TGCGCCAGCAGCCAAAAACATGAAAATAGCAATCAGCCC. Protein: CASSQKHENSNQP. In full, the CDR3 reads CASSQKHENSNQPQHF.